One sample yielded the 9 T cell receptor beta chains listed below, sequenced in a study of spatial heterogeneity in lung cancer. TCRdb reprocessed the 5' RACE reads with MiXCR, giving one entry per CDR3 protein. The profile shows nearly 95,000 distinct CDR3 sequences, less than 20% of them singletons. The sample's time point: blood at routine non-recurrence follow-up after resection. The sequencing here drew on PBMCs, taken at follow-up. Receptors were obtained from a male donor with early-stage non-small cell lung cancer.

This clonotype was counted a few times. The rearrangement joins TRBV2 to TRBJ2-1; 7 positions match TRBD1. This CDR3 is 16 amino acids long. Germline CDR1 and CDR2: SNHLY and FYNNEI. The V segment lost 7 bases and the J segment 0 bases; nucleotides outside the gene matches: 9. As DNA, the CDR3 is TGTGCCAGCACCATGACAGGGCAAAGCTCCTACAATGAGCAGTTCTTC. This gives the protein CASTMTGQSSYNEQFF.

Ten or more counts support this clonotype. The chain uses TRBV10-1 and TRBJ2-2; D uncertain. The CDR3 is 14 amino acids. V lost 3 bases to trimming and J lost 2 bases, with 7 bases between them. CDR1 is WNHNN, CDR2 SYGVQD, per germline (reference sequence). Written as DNA, the CDR3 is TGCGCCAGCAGTGATAGCCTCAACACCGGGGAGCTGTTTTTT. This codes for CASSDSLNTGELFF.

V and J are TRBV5-1 and TRBJ2-7; D call uncertain. The CDR3 sequence is 9 residues long. Germline CDR1 SGHRS, CDR2 YFSETQ. V was shortened by 7 bases and J by 6 bases, with 5 bases between the two germline ends. The CDR3 bases are TGCGCCAGCGAAAGCGAGCAGTACTTC. It is translated as CASESEQYF.

The CDR3 DNA follows: TGTGCCAGCTCACTTTCTAGGAGCTATGAGCAGTTCTTC. Translation: CASSLSRSYEQFF. The rearrangement joins TRBV18 to TRBJ2-1, with D hard to call. V was pared by 4 bases and J by 8 bases, with 12 bases between. The CDR3 length is 13 residues. The V gene's germline CDR1 is KGHSH and CDR2 LQKENI. The complete variable domain, with remaining parts taken from reference TRBV18 and TRBJ2-1, reads NAGVMQNPRHLVRRRGQEARLRCSPMKGHSHVYWYRQLPEEGLKFMVYLQKENIIDESGMPKERFSAEFPKEGPSILRIQQVVRGDSAAYFCASSLSRSYEQFFGPGTRLTVL.

This clonotype was detected a few times. The CDR3, as DNA: TGTGCCAGCAGCCAACCCGGGACGGGAGGCTCTGGAAACACCATATATTTT. Translated, it gives CASSQPGTGGSGNTIYF. The rearrangement links TRBV3-1 to TRBJ1-3; tentatively, D is TRBD1 (5 bases). Trimming left V 2 bases short and J 0 bases short, with 14 bases between. Germline loops: CDR1 LGHDT, CDR2 YNNKEL (reference sequence). The CDR3 loop spans 17 amino acids. Variable domain in full (rest from reference TRBV3-1 and TRBJ1-3): DTAVSQTPKYLVTQMGNDKSIKCEQNLGHDTMYWYKQDSKKFLKIMFSYNNKELIINETVPNRFSPKSPDKAHLNLHINSLELGDSAVYFCASSQPGTGGSGNTIYFGEGSWLTVV.

The rearrangement links TRBV5-1 to TRBJ2-1, with D tentatively TRBD1 (5 bases). The germline V and J ends were trimmed by 5 bases and 3 bases, with 18 bases remaining between them. This CDR3 spans 16 amino acids. In germline, CDR1 is SGHRS, CDR2 YFSETQ. The CDR3 coding sequence is TGCGCCAGCAGTCTTCTCCCCGGACAAGACTACAATGAGCAGTTCTTC. Translation: CASSLLPGQDYNEQFF.

This clonotype has just a few counts. This chain uses TRBV19 with TRBJ2-3; D gene ambiguous. V was trimmed by 3 bases and J by 1 base, leaving 8 bases between them. The CDR3 is made up of 14 amino acids. Germline V gene data show CDR1 as LNHDA and CDR2 as SQIVND (reference sequence). CDR3 sequence reads: CASSIETGTDTQYF. In nucleotides, the CDR3 is TGTGCCAGTAGTATTGAGACGGGCACAGATACGCAGTATTTT.

This clonotype was detected ten times or more. The chain is built from TRBV2 and TRBJ2-7; D uncertain. The V end was cut by 7 bases, the J end by 0 bases, with 16 bases between. Germline lookup yields CDR1 SNHLY and CDR2 FYNNEI. CDR3 length: 15 residues. CDR3 DNA sequence: TGTGCCAGCACTGCAATCCCCGGAACCTCCTACGAGCAGTACTTC. Protein product: CASTAIPGTSYEQYF.

This clonotype was seen just once. J is TRBJ2-7 and V is TRBV7-9; possibly TRBD2 for D (5 bases). Trimming took 3 bases from V and 3 from J, leaving 12 bases between them. The length of the CDR3 is 14 residues. Germline-derived CDR1 and CDR2 are SEHNR and FQNEAQ (reference sequence). In nucleotides, the CDR3 is TGTGCCAGCAGCTTGGAGCGGCCAAGCTACGAGCAGTACTTC. This sequence encodes CASSLERPSYEQYF.